This T cell receptor beta chain was sequenced for a study of blood T cells in healthy people across ages. Whole-study results and caveats: PBMC samples, being unsorted, prevented any conclusive comparison of naive and antigen-experienced cells. Relative to aged donors, long-lived donors carried more naive CD4+ cells and displayed higher diversity.

The CDR3 sequence is 14 residues long. CDR1 and CDR2 (germline): DFQATT, SNEGSKA (reference sequence). V was clipped by 0 bases and J by 5 bases, with 13 bases between them. The authors ran a second PCR of about 7 to 12 cycles using a sample-barcoded 5' primer and a J-beta primer mix. Each cDNA molecule was tagged by a template-switch adaptor that had 12 random nucleotides. TCRdb reprocessed the 5' RACE reads via MiXCR and lists one record per CDR3 protein. This sample has some 880,000 distinct CDR3 sequences, with around 36% found just once. Each individual donor underwent a draw of around 9.8 milliliters of peripheral blood. Turning to this clonotype: The antigen remains unidentified.

The chain uses TRBV20-1 and TRBJ2-5, with D possibly being TRBD1 (6 bases). Sequenced material: blood. The clonotype comes from a man aged 18 to 35 in good health. The CDR3 DNA follows: TGCAGTGCTAGAGATGGAACAGGGCCGGAGACCCAGTACTTC. Translated: CSARDGTGPETQYF.